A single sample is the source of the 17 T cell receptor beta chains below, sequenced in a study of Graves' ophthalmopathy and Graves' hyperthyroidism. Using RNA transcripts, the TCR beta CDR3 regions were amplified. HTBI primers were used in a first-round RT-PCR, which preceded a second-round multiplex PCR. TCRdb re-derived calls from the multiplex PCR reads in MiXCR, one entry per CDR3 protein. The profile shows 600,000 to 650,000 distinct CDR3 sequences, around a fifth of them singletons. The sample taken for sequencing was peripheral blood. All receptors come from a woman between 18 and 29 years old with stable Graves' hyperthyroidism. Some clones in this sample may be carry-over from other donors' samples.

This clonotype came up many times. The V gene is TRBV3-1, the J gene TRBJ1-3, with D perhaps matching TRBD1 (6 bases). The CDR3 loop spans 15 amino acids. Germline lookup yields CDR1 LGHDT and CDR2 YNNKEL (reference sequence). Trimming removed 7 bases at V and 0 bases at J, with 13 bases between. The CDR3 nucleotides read TGTGCCAGCAACGACAGGTCCAACTCTGGAAACACCATATATTTT. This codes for CASNDRSNSGNTIYF.

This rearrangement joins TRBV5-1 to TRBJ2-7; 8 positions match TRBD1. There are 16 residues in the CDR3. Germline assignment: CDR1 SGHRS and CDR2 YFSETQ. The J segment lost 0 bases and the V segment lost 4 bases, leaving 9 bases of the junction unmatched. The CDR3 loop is CASSRRGDRFSYEQYF. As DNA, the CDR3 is TGCGCCAGCAGCCGCAGAGGGGACAGGTTCTCCTACGAGCAGTACTTC.

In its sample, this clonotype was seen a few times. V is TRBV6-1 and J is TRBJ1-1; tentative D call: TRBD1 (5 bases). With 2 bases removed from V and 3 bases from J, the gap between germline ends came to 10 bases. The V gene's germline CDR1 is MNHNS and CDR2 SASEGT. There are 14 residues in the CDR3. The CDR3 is CASSENWGDTEAFF. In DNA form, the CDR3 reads TGTGCCAGCAGTGAAAACTGGGGGGACACTGAAGCTTTCTTT.

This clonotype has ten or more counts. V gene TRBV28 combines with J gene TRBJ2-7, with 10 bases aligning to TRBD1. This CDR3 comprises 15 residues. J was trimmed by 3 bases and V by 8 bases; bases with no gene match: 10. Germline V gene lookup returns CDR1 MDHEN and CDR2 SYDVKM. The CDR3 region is CASGDRGGLNYEQYF. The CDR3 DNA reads TGTGCCAGCGGGGACAGGGGCGGACTGAACTACGAGCAGTACTTC.

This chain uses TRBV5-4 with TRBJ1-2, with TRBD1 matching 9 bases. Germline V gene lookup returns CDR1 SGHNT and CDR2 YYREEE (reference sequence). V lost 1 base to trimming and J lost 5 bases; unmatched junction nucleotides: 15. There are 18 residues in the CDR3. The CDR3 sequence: CASSLWSTRTGAHYGYTF. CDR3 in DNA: TGTGCCAGCAGCTTGTGGTCCACCCGGACAGGGGCACATTATGGCTACACCTTC.

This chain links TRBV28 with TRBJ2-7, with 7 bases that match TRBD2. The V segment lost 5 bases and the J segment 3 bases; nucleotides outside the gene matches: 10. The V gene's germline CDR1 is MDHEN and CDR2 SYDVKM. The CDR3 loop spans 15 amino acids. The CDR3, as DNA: TGTGCCAGCAGTCCTTTAGCGGGTAGCCTCTACGAGCAGTACTTC. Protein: CASSPLAGSLYEQYF.

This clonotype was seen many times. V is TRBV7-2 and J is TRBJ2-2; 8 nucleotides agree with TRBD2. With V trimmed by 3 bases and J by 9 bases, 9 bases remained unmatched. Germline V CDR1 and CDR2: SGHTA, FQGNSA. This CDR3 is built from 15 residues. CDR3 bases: TGTGCCAGCAGCTTTAGCGGGGCCTCTCTATGGGAGCTGTTTTTT. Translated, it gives CASSFSGASLWELFF.

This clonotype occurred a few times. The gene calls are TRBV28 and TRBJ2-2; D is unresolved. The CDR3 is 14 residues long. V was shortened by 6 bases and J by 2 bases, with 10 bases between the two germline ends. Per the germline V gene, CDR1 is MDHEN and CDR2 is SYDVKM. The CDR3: CASRGSRNTGELFF. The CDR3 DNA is TGTGCCAGCAGGGGATCTAGAAACACCGGGGAGCTGTTTTTT. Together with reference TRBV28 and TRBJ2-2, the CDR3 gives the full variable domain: DVKVTQSSRYLVKRTGEKVFLECVQDMDHENMFWYRQDPGLGLRLIYFSYDVKMKEKGDIPEGYSVSREKKERFSLILESASTNQTSMYLCASRGSRNTGELFFGEGSRLTVL.

CDR3 nucleotide sequence: TGTGCCAGCAGGCAGGGGCAACCCTACGAGCAGTACTTC. Its protein product is CASRQGQPYEQYF. V is TRBV6-1 and J is TRBJ2-7; perhaps TRBD1 as D (6 bases). V dropped 6 bases and J dropped 2 bases, with 11 bases sitting between them. Germline lookup yields CDR1 MNHNS and CDR2 SASEGT. CDR3 length equals 13 residues.

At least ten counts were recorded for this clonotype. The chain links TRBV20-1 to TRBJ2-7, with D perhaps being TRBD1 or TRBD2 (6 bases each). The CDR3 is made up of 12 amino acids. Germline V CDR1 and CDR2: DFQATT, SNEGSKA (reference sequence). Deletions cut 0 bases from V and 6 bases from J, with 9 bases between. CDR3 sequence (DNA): TGCAGTGCTAGAGACAGGGGACTCGAGCAGTACTTC. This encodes CSARDRGLEQYF.

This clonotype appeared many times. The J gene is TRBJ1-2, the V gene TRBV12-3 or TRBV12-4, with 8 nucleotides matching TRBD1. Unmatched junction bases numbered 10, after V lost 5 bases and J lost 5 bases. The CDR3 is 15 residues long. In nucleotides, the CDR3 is TGTGCCAGCAGTCCATACTCAGGGGGCGTTTATGGCTACACCTTC. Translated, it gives CASSPYSGGVYGYTF.

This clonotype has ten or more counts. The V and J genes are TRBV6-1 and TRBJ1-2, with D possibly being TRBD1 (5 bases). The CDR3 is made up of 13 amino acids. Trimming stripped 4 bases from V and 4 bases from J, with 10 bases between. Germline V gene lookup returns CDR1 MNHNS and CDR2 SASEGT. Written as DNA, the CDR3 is TGTGCCAGCAGTGTGACAGTACTCTATGGCTACACCTTC. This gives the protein CASSVTVLYGYTF.

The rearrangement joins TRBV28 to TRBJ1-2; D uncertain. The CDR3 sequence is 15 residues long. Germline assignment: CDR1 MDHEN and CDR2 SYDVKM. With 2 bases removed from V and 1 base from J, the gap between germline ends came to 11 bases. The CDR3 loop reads CASSLVARSNYGYTF. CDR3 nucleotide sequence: TGTGCCAGCAGTTTAGTCGCCAGGAGTAACTATGGCTACACCTTC.

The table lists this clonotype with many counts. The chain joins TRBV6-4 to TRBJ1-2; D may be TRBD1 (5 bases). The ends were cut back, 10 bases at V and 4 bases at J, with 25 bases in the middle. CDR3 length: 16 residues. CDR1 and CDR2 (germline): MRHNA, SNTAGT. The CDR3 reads CAIHPRVRGRSYGYTF. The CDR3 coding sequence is TGTGCCATTCACCCCAGGGTGAGGGGAAGGTCCTATGGCTACACCTTC.

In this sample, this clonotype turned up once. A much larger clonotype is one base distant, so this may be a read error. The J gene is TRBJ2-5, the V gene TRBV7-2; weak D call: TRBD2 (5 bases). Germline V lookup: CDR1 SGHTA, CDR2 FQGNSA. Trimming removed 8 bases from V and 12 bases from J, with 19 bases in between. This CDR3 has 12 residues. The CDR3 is CASFIGIGSEYF. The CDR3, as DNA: TGTGCCAGCTTCATCGGGATCGGATCTGAGTACTTC.

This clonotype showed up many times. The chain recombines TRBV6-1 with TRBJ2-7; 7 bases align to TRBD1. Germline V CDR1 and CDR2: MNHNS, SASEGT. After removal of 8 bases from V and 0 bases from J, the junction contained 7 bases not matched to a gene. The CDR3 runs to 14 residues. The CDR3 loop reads CASGWDRLSYEQYF. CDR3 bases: TGTGCCAGCGGATGGGACAGACTCTCCTACGAGCAGTACTTC.

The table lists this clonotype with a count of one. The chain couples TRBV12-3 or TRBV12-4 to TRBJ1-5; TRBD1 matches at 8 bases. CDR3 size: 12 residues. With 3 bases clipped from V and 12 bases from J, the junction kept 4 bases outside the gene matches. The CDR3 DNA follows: TGTGCCAGCAGTTTGCCGGACAGGGTCCAGCATTTT. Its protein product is CASSLPDRVQHF.